The 7 T cell receptor beta chains reported below all come from one sample, sequenced in a study of blood T cells in healthy people across ages. With a J-beta primer mix and a sample-barcoded 5' primer, a second PCR ran roughly 7 to 11 cycles. From the 5' RACE reads, TCRdb called clonotypes with MiXCR, one entry per CDR3 protein. The sample holds 700,000 to 900,000 distinct CDR3 sequences; around a quarter are singletons and the top ten take about 3%. The same sample was also studied in work on T cells of mothers and their children.

The sample consisted of blood. The receptors were sampled from a boy between 10 and 17 years old in good health.

The chain is built from TRBV19 and TRBJ1-2, with unresolved D. Germline V gene sequence: CDR1 LNHDA, CDR2 SQIVND (reference sequence). Between the trimmed V and J ends, which lost 3 bases and 0 bases, there was a span of 11 bases. CDR3 length: 15 residues. The CDR3 DNA is TGTGCCAGTAGTATCCAACTCGGGACTAACTATGGCTACACCTTC. This codes for CASSIQLGTNYGYTF. Full variable domain (remainder filled in from reference TRBV19 and TRBJ1-2): DGGITQSPKYLFRKEGQNVTLSCEQNLNHDAMYWYRQDPGQGLRLIYYSQIVNDFQKGDIAEGYSVSREKKESFPLTVTSAQKNPTAFYLCASSIQLGTNYGYTFGSGTRLTVV.

The table lists this clonotype with a few counts. V and J are TRBV20-1 and TRBJ1-3; 10 positions match TRBD1. The CDR3 is made up of 14 amino acids. Trimming took 6 bases from V and 8 from J; bases not matched to a gene: 10. Looked up from germline, CDR1 is DFQATT and CDR2 is SNEGSKA (reference sequence). The CDR3 nucleotides read TGCAGTGCAGCTCGCGCGGGGACAGGGGACACCATATATTTT. This gives the protein CSAARAGTGDTIYF.

Only a few counts were recorded for this clonotype. The chain couples TRBV6-1 to TRBJ2-1, with no clear D. Trimming removed 6 bases from V and 0 bases from J, with 12 bases in between. This CDR3 spans 15 amino acids. Per germline, CDR1 MNHNS and CDR2 SASEGT. CDR3 sequence (DNA): TGTGCCAGCAGCCAAAGGTTAAGCTCCTACAATGAGCAGTTCTTC. Protein product: CASSQRLSSYNEQFF.

At least ten counts were recorded for this clonotype. The chain couples TRBV2 to TRBJ2-1; 14 bases are shared with TRBD2. This CDR3 comprises 16 residues. CDR1 and CDR2 from the germline V gene are SNHLY and FYNNEI. V trimming: 6 bases; J trimming: 6 bases; junction bases outside the gene matches: 7. The CDR3 nucleotides are TGTGCCAGCAGACCGGGACTAGCGGGGGCGCTCAATGAGCAGTTCTTC. Translated, it gives CASRPGLAGALNEQFF.

The chain joins TRBV12-3 or TRBV12-4 to TRBJ2-7; D may be TRBD2 (6 bases). The V end lost 2 bases, the J end lost 9 bases, and 11 bases lay between the germline ends. The CDR3 sequence is 12 residues long. The chain's CDR3 is CASSLQEGPQYF. The DNA for the CDR3 is TGTGCCAGCAGTTTACAGGAGGGCCCGCAGTACTTC.

V and J are TRBV30 and TRBJ2-7, with D hard to call. Trimming removed 1 base at V and 5 bases at J, with 9 bases between. This CDR3 is 12 amino acids long. Looked up from germline, CDR1 is GTSNPN and CDR2 is SVGIG (reference sequence). The CDR3 DNA is TGTGCCTGGAGTGGACAAGGTAACGAGCAGTACTTC. Encoded protein: CAWSGQGNEQYF.

The sample holds a few counts of this clonotype. The gene calls are TRBV5-1 and TRBJ2-3; no definite D call. CDR1 is SGHRS and CDR2 is YFSETQ in the germline V gene. With 4 bases removed from V and 2 bases from J, the gap between germline ends came to 8 bases. There are 13 residues in the CDR3. The CDR3 nucleotides read TGCGCCAGCAGCCGTACCTTCACAGATACGCAGTATTTT. Translating it yields CASSRTFTDTQYF.